This T cell receptor beta chain was recovered during a study of regulatory T cells in long-lasting Graves disease. Regarding the study as a whole: New patients shared 800 to 1,000 public clonotypes, fewer than the approximately 3,000 shared by persistent patients.

This clonotype has only a few counts. As yet, its antigen is unknown. Assembly of TCR beta libraries relied on iRepertoire HTBI primers together with Arm-PCR of CDR3 regions. Original methodology: Overall, samples carried some 67 TRBV and 13 to 15 TRBJ segments. MiXCR, applied by TCRdb to the multiplex PCR reads, yields one record per CDR3 protein. The V and J calls shown here were made by TCRdb, not taken from the authors' results. The sample has over 500,000 distinct CDR3 sequences, roughly 15% seen once. From germline, CDR1 is GTSNPN and CDR2 SVGIG (reference sequence). There are 13 residues in the CDR3. V lost 5 bases, J lost 3 bases, and 14 bases lay in between. Time point specified: newly diagnosed GD, antithyroid drugs for less than 3 months. RNA extracted from PBMCs served as the sequencing template. These data were also reused for a study on T cells in Graves' hyperthyroidism and ophthalmopathy. As that study records: Newly diagnosed patients aged 18 to 65 had hyperthyroidism of under 2 months' duration. The HTBI set primed first-round TCR CDR3 RT-PCR.

Here the sequenced sample was peripheral blood mononuclear cells (PBMCs), taken at new diagnosis, from a patient treated with antithyroid drugs. This receptor was obtained from a man between 18 and 29 years old with Graves disease. The chain employs TRBV30 and TRBJ2-7; D perhaps matches TRBD2 (6 bases). CDR3 nucleotides: TGTGCCTGGTCCCGACGGGAGAGCTACGAGCAGTACTTC. Its translation: CAWSRRESYEQYF. Complete variable domain (other parts from reference TRBV30 and TRBJ2-7): SQTIHQWPATLVQPVGSPLSLECTVEGTSNPNLYWYRQAAGRGLQLLFYSVGIGQISSEVPQNLSASRPQDRQFILSSKKLLLSDSGFYLCAWSRRESYEQYFGPGTRLTVT.